This TCR beta chain originates from a study of CXCR3-negative and CXCR3-positive naive CD8 T cells. About this clonotype itself: Its target is unknown.

The germline gives CDR1 SGHTA, CDR2 FQGNSA. This CDR3 is 14 amino acids long. Carrying UMI labels, the TRB cDNA libraries were prepared through 5' RACE. TCRdb reprocessed the 5' RACE reads and reports one entry per CDR3 protein, with no DNA. The sample holds tens of thousands of distinct CDR3 sequences. Study results and limitations: Researchers report that CXCR3-positive naive cells carry more hydrophobic TRB CDR3s than CXCR3-negative naive cells.

The sequencing input was naive CXCR3+ CD8+ T cells from blood. As for subset: CD45RO-CCR7+CD27+CD95- naive CD8+ T cells expressing CXCR3 (TNR3+). The TCR was taken from a human donor in good health. Some clones in this sample may be carry-over from other donors' samples. The V call is TRBV7-2, the J call TRBJ1-5. This chain's CDR3 is CASSLSWSDQPQHF. Full variable domain (missing parts from reference TRBV7-2 and TRBJ1-5): GAGVSQSPSNKVTEKGKDVELRCDPISGHTALYWYRQSLGQGLEFLIYFQGNSAPDKSGLPSDRFSAERTGGSVSTLTIQRTQQEDSAVYLCASSLSWSDQPQHFGDGTRLSIL.